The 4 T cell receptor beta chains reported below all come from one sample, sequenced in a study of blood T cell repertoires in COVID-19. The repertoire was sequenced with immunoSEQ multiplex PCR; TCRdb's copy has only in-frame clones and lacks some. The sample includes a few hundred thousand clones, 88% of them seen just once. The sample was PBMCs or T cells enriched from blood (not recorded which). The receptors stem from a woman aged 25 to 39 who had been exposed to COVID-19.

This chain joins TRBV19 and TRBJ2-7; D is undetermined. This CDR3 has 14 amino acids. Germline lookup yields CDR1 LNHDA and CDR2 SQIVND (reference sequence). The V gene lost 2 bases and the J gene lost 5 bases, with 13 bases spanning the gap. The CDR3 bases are TGTGCCAGTAGTATACGGGTGGCTCTCGACGAGCAGTACTTC. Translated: CASSIRVALDEQYF.

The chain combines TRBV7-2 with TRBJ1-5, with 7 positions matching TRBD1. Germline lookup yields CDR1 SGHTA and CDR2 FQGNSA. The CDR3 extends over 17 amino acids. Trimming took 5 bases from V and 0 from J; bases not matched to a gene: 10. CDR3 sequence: CASSPFETGPSNQPQHF. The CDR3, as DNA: TGTGCCAGCAGCCCCTTTGAGACAGGGCCTAGCAATCAGCCCCAGCATTTT.

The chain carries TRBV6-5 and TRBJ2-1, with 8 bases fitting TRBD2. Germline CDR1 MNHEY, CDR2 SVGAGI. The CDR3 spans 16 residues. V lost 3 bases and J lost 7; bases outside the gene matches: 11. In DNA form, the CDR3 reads TGTGCCAGCAGTTATAGCGGGATCCCCAGACCAAATGAGCAGTTCTTC. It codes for CASSYSGIPRPNEQFF.

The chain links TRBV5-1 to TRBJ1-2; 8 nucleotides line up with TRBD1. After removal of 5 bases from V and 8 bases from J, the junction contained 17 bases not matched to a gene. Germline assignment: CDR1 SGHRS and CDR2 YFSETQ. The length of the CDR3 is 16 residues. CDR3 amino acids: CASSPGQALFAVGYTF. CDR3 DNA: TGCGCCAGCAGTCCGGGACAGGCGCTTTTTGCTGTGGGCTACACCTTC.